The 2 T cell receptor beta chains below all came from one sample that was sequenced in a study of T-cell memory formation after mild COVID-19. Via MiXCR, TCRdb re-called the 5' RACE reads, giving one row per CDR3 protein. The table has roughly 350,000 distinct CDR3 sequences, over 25% seen once. The sequencing input was PBMCs or a T cell subset sorted from them (not recorded which). The receptors were sampled from an adult woman who had mild COVID-19 (a few samples of this study predate the infection). Cell type and time point are not known.

This clonotype was counted only a few times. The V call is TRBV12-3 or TRBV12-4, the J call TRBJ2-2, with TRBD2 as a possible D gene (6 bases). This CDR3 spans 15 amino acids. V lost 11 bases and J 5 bases, leaving 21 bases between the germline ends. The CDR3 region has the DNA TGTGCCGTCTCCTCCAAGGGACTGGCGACCGGGGAGCTGTTTTTT. Translated, it gives CAVSSKGLATGELFF.

This chain connects TRBV5-5 to TRBJ2-3; D possibly corresponds to TRBD2 (6 bases). Germline CDR1 is SGHKS and CDR2 is YYEKEE (reference sequence). V was trimmed by 4 bases and J by 11 bases, leaving 14 bases between them. There are 12 residues in the CDR3. CDR3 amino acids: CASSVGGVQQYF. CDR3 nucleotide sequence: TGTGCCAGCAGCGTCGGAGGGGTGCAGCAGTATTTT.